A single sample gave rise to the 21 T cell receptor beta chains below, sequenced in a study of shared clonotypes between healthy human individuals. Sequenced by immunoSEQ multiplex PCR; TCRdb stores in-frame clones only, minus some. The sample holds 450,000 to 600,000 clones, 60% to 85% seen once. Sample: PBMCs. These TCRs come from a woman between 40 and 55 years old in good health. Some clones in this sample may be carry-over from other donors' samples.

This clone appeared many times. This chain joins TRBV6-4 and TRBJ2-2; D is undetermined. Trimming took off 2 bases at V and 0 bases at J, with 10 bases between the two ends. Germline assignment: CDR1 MRHNA and CDR2 SNTAGT. CDR3 size: 16 residues. The DNA for the CDR3 is TGTGCCAGCAGTGACAAAGCTAGAGCGAACACCGGGGAGCTGTTTTTT. Translating gives CASSDKARANTGELFF.

The chain uses TRBV5-1 and TRBJ2-7; 9 bases agree with TRBD1. CDR3 length: 15 residues. Germline V gene sequence: CDR1 SGHRS, CDR2 YFSETQ. V lost 6 bases to trimming and J lost 4 bases; unmatched junction nucleotides: 11. CDR3 nucleotide sequence: TGCGCCAGCACCACCTCCGGGACAGGGTTGTACGAGCAGTACTTC. Protein: CASTTSGTGLYEQYF.

The chain is built from TRBV5-4 and TRBJ2-7, with D unclear. This CDR3 comprises 15 residues. The V end was cut by 0 bases, the J end by 5 bases, with 15 bases between. Germline-derived CDR1 and CDR2 are SGHNT and YYREEE (reference sequence). CDR3 in amino acids: CASSLDRLGFHEQYF. Written as DNA, the CDR3 is TGTGCCAGCAGCTTGGATCGGCTAGGTTTCCACGAGCAGTACTTC.

The CDR3, as DNA: TGCGCCAGCAGCCAAGGGTCCGGGTTTGGCTACACCTTC. Translated: CASSQGSGFGYTF. The rearrangement links TRBV4-3 to TRBJ1-2; D gene ambiguous. Germline V lookup: CDR1 LGHNA, CDR2 YSLEER. Trimming left V 1 base short and J 7 bases short, with 10 bases between. The CDR3 contains 13 residues.

The chain recombines TRBV30 with TRBJ1-3; D possibly corresponds to TRBD1 (5 bases). This CDR3 contains 13 residues. Germline V gene lookup returns CDR1 GTSNPN and CDR2 SVGIG (reference sequence). The V end was cut by 6 bases, the J end by 0 bases, with 9 bases between. In DNA form, the CDR3 reads TGTGCCTGTCACGGGGCCTCTGGAAACACCATATATTTT. This sequence encodes CACHGASGNTIYF. Together with reference TRBV30 and TRBJ1-3, the CDR3 gives the full variable domain: SQTIHQWPATLVQPVGSPLSLECTVEGTSNPNLYWYRQAAGRGLQLLFYSVGIGQISSEVPQNLSASRPQDRQFILSSKKLLLSDSGFYLCACHGASGNTIYFGEGSWLTVV.

The gene calls are TRBV4-1 and TRBJ2-6, with no clear D. Germline CDR1 reads MGHRA; CDR2 reads YSYEKL. The CDR3 runs to 15 residues. Trimming shortened V by 2 bases and J by 2 bases, and 7 bases separated the two germline ends. CDR3 nucleotide sequence: TGCGCCAGCAGCCAACTCCAGACTGGGGCCAACGTCCTGACTTTC. It codes for CASSQLQTGANVLTF.

To note about this clone: Other DNA sequences in this specimen translate into the identical CDR3. The chain uses TRBV5-1 and TRBJ2-7; D unresolved. Germline-derived CDR1 and CDR2 are SGHRS and YFSETQ. CDR3 size: 11 residues. The V gene lost 0 bases and the J gene lost 4 bases, with 2 bases spanning the gap. The CDR3 region has the DNA TGCGCCAGCAGCTTGGAATACGAGCAGTACTTC. Translating gives CASSLEYEQYF.

This chain uses TRBV2 with TRBJ1-2; perhaps TRBD1 as D (5 bases). The ends were cut back, 1 base at V and 4 bases at J, with 10 bases in the middle. Germline CDR1 reads SNHLY; CDR2 reads FYNNEI. The CDR3 loop spans 14 amino acids. The CDR3 loop reads CASSEEGTSYGYTF. CDR3 DNA: TGTGCCAGCAGTGAAGAGGGGACGAGCTATGGCTACACCTTC.

V usage is TRBV28 and J usage is TRBJ2-4, with 7 bases matching TRBD1. The CDR3 is made up of 17 amino acids. Germline trimming cut 0 bases from V and 3 bases from J; bases unmatched to any gene: 8. From germline, CDR1 is MDHEN and CDR2 SYDVKM. This CDR3 is CASSLWKGGIGKNIQYF. Written as DNA, the CDR3 is TGTGCCAGCAGTTTATGGAAAGGGGGCATCGGCAAAAACATTCAGTACTTC.

V gene TRBV6-5 combines with J gene TRBJ2-1; D is possibly TRBD2 (5 bases). The CDR3 length is 15 residues. Per the germline V gene, CDR1 is MNHEY and CDR2 is SVGAGI. With 2 bases removed from V and 0 bases from J, the gap between germline ends came to 8 bases. The DNA for the CDR3 is TGTGCCAGCAGTTACGCAGCGGACTCCTACAATGAGCAGTTCTTC. Its translation: CASSYAADSYNEQFF.

The chain has TRBV2 and TRBJ2-1; the match to TRBD1 covers 8 bases. Looked up from germline, CDR1 is SNHLY and CDR2 is FYNNEI. Unmatched junction bases numbered 9, after V lost 2 bases and J lost 3 bases. The CDR3 contains 17 residues. This CDR3 reads CASSERRGDRSYNEQFF. The CDR3 coding sequence is TGTGCCAGCAGTGAACGAAGGGGGGACAGGAGCTACAATGAGCAGTTCTTC.

This chain joins TRBV28 and TRBJ2-3; tentative D call: TRBD2 (5 bases). Germline V gives CDR1 MDHEN, CDR2 SYDVKM. The CDR3 is made up of 13 amino acids. V dropped 5 bases and J dropped 3 bases, with 9 bases sitting between them. The CDR3 loop reads CASSTPGTDTQYF. CDR3 nucleotide sequence: TGTGCCAGCAGTACCCCGGGGACAGATACGCAGTATTTT.

The chain is built from TRBV28 and TRBJ2-3, with TRBD1 as a possible D gene (6 bases). The V and J ends lost 10 bases and 0 bases respectively, with 11 bases between them. CDR3 length: 13 residues. Germline V lookup: CDR1 MDHEN, CDR2 SYDVKM. The CDR3 DNA follows: TGTGCCACGCTACAGGGTAGCACAGATACGCAGTATTTT. It yields the protein CATLQGSTDTQYF.

This clone showed up just once. This chain connects TRBV5-1 to TRBJ1-4, with D maybe TRBD1 (6 bases). The V gene lost 1 base and the J gene lost 5 bases, with 9 bases spanning the gap. There are 14 residues in the CDR3. Germline assignment: CDR1 SGHRS and CDR2 YFSETQ. The CDR3 sequence: CASSLSGQNEKLFF. The CDR3 nucleotides are TGCGCCAGCAGCTTGTCAGGACAGAATGAAAAACTGTTTTTT.

A few counts support this clone. V is TRBV28 and J is TRBJ2-1, with a tentative D call TRBD2 (6 bases). The V end was cut by 10 bases, the J end by 5 bases, with 21 bases between. This CDR3 comprises 15 residues. The germline V gene has CDR1 MDHEN and CDR2 SYDVKM. The chain's CDR3 is CATHTRRAGHNEQFF. DNA for the CDR3: TGTGCCACCCATACTAGGAGGGCGGGACACAATGAGCAGTTCTTC.

This chain joins TRBV6-4 and TRBJ2-7; TRBD2 matches at 15 bases. Germline loops: CDR1 MRHNA, CDR2 SNTAGT. The CDR3 spans 17 residues. DNA of the CDR3: TGTGCTCTGTCAGGACAGCGGACTAGCGGGAGGGTCTACGAGCAGTACTTC. As protein: CALSGQRTSGRVYEQYF.

The rearrangement joins TRBV29-1 to TRBJ1-2; D call uncertain. Deletions cut 3 bases from V and 0 bases from J, with 8 bases between. Germline-derived CDR1 and CDR2 are SQVTM and ANQGSEA. This CDR3 has 13 amino acids. CDR3 sequence: CSVESFTNYGYTF. The CDR3, as DNA: TGCAGCGTTGAGTCATTTACTAACTATGGCTACACCTTC.

This sequence joins TRBV20-1 and TRBJ1-1, with 8 bases lining up with TRBD1. CDR3 length: 11 residues. V dropped 6 bases and J dropped 7; count of bases not matched to a gene: 4. Germline V gives CDR1 DFQATT, CDR2 SNEGSKA (reference sequence). The CDR3 loop is CSADRASEAFF. CDR3 bases: TGCAGTGCGGACAGGGCGAGTGAAGCTTTCTTT.

The chain joins TRBV7-9 to TRBJ2-3; D gene uncertain. This CDR3 comprises 16 residues. V lost 1 base, J lost 0 bases, and 11 bases lay in between. Germline CDR1 reads SEHNR; CDR2 reads FQNEAQ (reference sequence). For the CDR3, the DNA is TGTGCCAGCAGCTTAGGGAGACCACTTAGCACAGATACGCAGTATTTT. This sequence encodes CASSLGRPLSTDTQYF.

The chain employs TRBV28 and TRBJ2-6, with D possibly matching TRBD2 (5 bases). This CDR3 is built from 17 residues. Germline CDR1 reads MDHEN; CDR2 reads SYDVKM. Trimming removed 5 bases at V and 0 bases at J, with 14 bases between. CDR3 coding DNA: TGTGCCAGCAGTAAACCAGTGGGGAGCTCTGGGGCCAACGTCCTGACTTTC. This codes for CASSKPVGSSGANVLTF.

V is TRBV10-2 and J is TRBJ2-2; 7 nucleotides align to TRBD2. V lost 2 bases, J lost 1 base, and 1 base stayed unmatched. Germline CDR1 and CDR2: WSHSY and SAAADI. The CDR3 loop spans 15 amino acids. The CDR3 here is CASSERTRNTGELFF. Here the CDR3 DNA reads TGCGCCAGCAGTGAGAGGACTAGGAACACCGGGGAGCTGTTTTTT.